The 20 T cell receptor beta chains presented below share a single source sample, sequenced in a study of cytomegalovirus exposure and HLA in healthy donors. Primers for the PCR totalled 60 Vbeta and 13 Jbeta. Libraries were prepared by immunoSEQ multiplex PCR; TCRdb keeps only in-frame clonotypes and omits some of them. The data show under 250,000 clones, around 78% seen once. The sample taken for sequencing was PBMCs. These receptors all stem from a boy younger than 18 in good health and CMV-seronegative.

The chain employs TRBV30 and TRBJ2-5; 7 bases match TRBD2. The J call is in doubt because the DNA end fits TRBJ2-7 better. This CDR3 region has 16 residues. Germline CDR1 GTSNPN, CDR2 SVGIG (reference sequence). DNA for the CDR3: TGTGCCTGGGCGGGTATGGCGGGAGATCGGGCCTACGAGCAGTACTTC. It encodes CAWAGMAGDRAYEQYF.

The chain is built from TRBV6-5 and TRBJ2-7; 8 bases align to TRBD1. Per the germline V gene, CDR1 is MNHEY and CDR2 is SVGAGI. The CDR3 length is 14 residues. Trimming cost V 7 bases and J 6 bases; bases outside gene matches: 11. CDR3 in DNA: TGTGCCAGCAACCTGCGGACAGGGATTGGCGAGCAGTACTTC. It encodes CASNLRTGIGEQYF.

The chain links TRBV18 to TRBJ2-5; D is possibly TRBD1 (5 bases). The V gene lost 3 bases and the J gene lost 3 bases, with 11 bases spanning the gap. The CDR3 runs to 14 residues. Germline V lookup: CDR1 KGHSH, CDR2 LQKENI. The CDR3 spells CASSPRQTEETQYF. In DNA form, the CDR3 reads TGTGCCAGCTCACCCCGACAGACCGAAGAGACCCAGTACTTC.

This rearrangement joins TRBV4-2 to TRBJ2-7, with 11 bases aligning to TRBD2. Unmatched junction bases numbered 3, after V lost 1 base and J lost 4 bases. The CDR3 runs to 15 residues. In germline, CDR1 is LGHNA, CDR2 YNFKEQ. In nucleotides, the CDR3 is TGTGCCAGCAGCCAAGCCCTAGCGGGGGGATACGAGCAGTACTTC. Translating gives CASSQALAGGYEQYF.

The J gene is TRBJ1-4, the V gene TRBV19; TRBD1 matches 7 bases. Trimming took 6 bases from V and 8 from J; bases not matched to a gene: 15. There are 16 residues in the CDR3. Germline V gives CDR1 LNHDA, CDR2 SQIVND (reference sequence). The DNA for the CDR3 is TGTGCCAGTAGCCCCATCCCGACAGGGTTATTCGAAAAACTGTTTTTT. As protein: CASSPIPTGLFEKLFF.

The sample holds one count of this clone. Germline is not matched at one junction end, which may reflect a read error. The chain uses TRBV9 and TRBJ2-7, with a weak D call TRBD1 (7 bases). Germline CDR1 is SGDLS and CDR2 is YYNGEE. The CDR3 length is 12 residues. CDR3 sequence: CASSAGGTDLNF. CDR3 DNA: TGTGCCAGCAGCGCAGGGGGGACAGATCTCAACTTC. The full variable domain, its missing parts supplied by reference TRBV9 and TRBJ2-7, is DSGVTQTPKHLITATGQRVTLRCSPRSGDLSVYWYQQSLDQGLQFLIQYYNGEERAKGNILERFSAQQFPDLHSELNLSSLELGDSALYFCASSAGGTDLNFGPGTRLTVT.

V usage is TRBV19 and J usage is TRBJ2-3; 7 positions agree with TRBD1. V shed 10 bases, J shed 2 bases, and the junction held 6 bases outside the gene matches. Germline V gene lookup returns CDR1 LNHDA and CDR2 SQIVND (reference sequence). The CDR3 runs to 13 residues. The CDR3 is CATVDRTTDTQYF. The CDR3, as DNA: TGTGCCACCGTGGACAGGACCACAGATACGCAGTATTTT.

This clone was seen more than once but under ten times. CDR3 residues: CASSPPAQGDYGYTF. Written as DNA, the CDR3 is TGTGCCAGCTCACCACCGGCTCAGGGTGACTATGGCTACACCTTC. This chain joins TRBV18 and TRBJ1-2; TRBD1 might be the D (5 bases). The CDR3 runs to 15 residues. Germline V gene sequence: CDR1 KGHSH, CDR2 LQKENI. The V end lost 0 bases, the J end lost 3 bases, and 11 bases lay between the germline ends.

The chain joins TRBV27 to TRBJ2-1; a possible D gene is TRBD2 (5 bases). The germline gives CDR1 MNHEY, CDR2 SMNVEV (reference sequence). The CDR3 runs to 13 residues. V was pared by 6 bases and J by 8 bases, with 14 bases between. CDR3 nucleotide sequence: TGTGCCAGCAGCCCGTTATCGGGGTATGAGCAGTTCTTC. Its protein is CASSPLSGYEQFF.

The rearrangement joins TRBV2 to TRBJ2-5; D might be TRBD2 (7 bases). CDR1 is SNHLY, CDR2 FYNNEI, per germline. The CDR3 totals 15 residues. Deletions cut 6 bases from V and 0 bases from J, with 14 bases between. DNA for the CDR3: TGTGCCAGCAGGGGGGGGCGGTTGTACCAAGAGACCCAGTACTTC. Its protein is CASRGGRLYQETQYF. The complete variable domain, with remaining parts taken from reference TRBV2 and TRBJ2-5, reads EPEVTQTPSHQVTQMGQEVILRCVPISNHLYFYWYRQILGQKVEFLVSFYNNEISEKSEIFDDQFSVERPDGSNFTLKIRSTKLEDSAMYFCASRGGRLYQETQYFGPGTRLLVL.

The CDR3 sequence: CASSPTVAKNIQYF. For the CDR3, the DNA is TGTGCCAGCAGCCCTACAGTGGCCAAAAACATTCAGTACTTC. V gene TRBV7-9 combines with J gene TRBJ2-4, with D unclear. Deletions cut 5 bases from V and 1 base from J, with 9 bases between. The CDR3 is made up of 14 amino acids. CDR1 is SEHNR and CDR2 is FQNEAQ in the germline V gene (reference sequence).

V gene TRBV15 combines with J gene TRBJ2-4, with D uncertain. The CDR3 has 15 amino acids. CDR1 is LNHNV and CDR2 is YYDKDF in the germline V gene (reference sequence). V was clipped by 5 bases and J by 6 bases, with 17 bases between them. As DNA, the CDR3 is TGTGCCACCAGCCCTAAGGCTCACGGCGGAAACATTCAGTACTTC. Amino acid sequence: CATSPKAHGGNIQYF. The full variable domain, its missing parts supplied by reference TRBV15 and TRBJ2-4, is DAMVIQNPRYQVTQFGKPVTLSCSQTLNHNVMYWYQQKSSQAPKLLFHYYDKDFNNEADTPDNFQSRRPNTSFCFLDIRSPGLGDTAMYLCATSPKAHGGNIQYFGAGTRLSVL.

Notes on this clone: Other DNA sequences within the sample encode an identical CDR3. The rearrangement joins TRBV30 to TRBJ1-1; D gene ambiguous. This CDR3 spans 13 amino acids. V was trimmed by 0 bases and J by 1 base, leaving 6 bases between them. Germline-derived CDR1 and CDR2 are GTSNPN and SVGIG (reference sequence). In DNA form, the CDR3 reads TGTGCCTGGAGTGTACGCAGGAACACTGAAGCTTTCTTT. Its protein is CAWSVRRNTEAFF.

J is TRBJ1-2 and V is TRBV11-2; 8 bases fit TRBD1. V dropped 3 bases and J dropped 7; count of bases not matched to a gene: 7. Germline V lookup: CDR1 SGHAT, CDR2 FQNNGV. The CDR3 sequence is 14 residues long. Written as DNA, the CDR3 is TGTGCCAGCAGCTTTATGGACAGGGAAAGTGGCTACACCTTC. Protein: CASSFMDRESGYTF.

This clone was seen once. The V and J genes are TRBV19 and TRBJ2-7; D is undetermined. V was clipped by 4 bases and J by 2 bases, with 3 bases between them. CDR1 and CDR2 (germline): LNHDA, SQIVND (reference sequence). The CDR3 consists of 11 residues. The DNA of the CDR3 is TGTGCCAGTAGTAACACCTACGAGCAGTACTTC. Its translation is CASSNTYEQYF. Variable domain in full (rest from reference TRBV19 and TRBJ2-7): DGGITQSPKYLFRKEGQNVTLSCEQNLNHDAMYWYRQDPGQGLRLIYYSQIVNDFQKGDIAEGYSVSREKKESFPLTVTSAQKNPTAFYLCASSNTYEQYFGPGTRLTVT.

This clone was detected once. The chain joins TRBV10-1 to TRBJ2-3; D call uncertain. The CDR3 consists of 13 residues. V shed 2 bases and J shed 6 bases, with 9 bases lying between them. Looked up from germline, CDR1 is WNHNN and CDR2 is SYGVQD (reference sequence). Written as DNA, the CDR3 is TGCGCCAGCAGTGAGAGCCTATCTGATACGCAGTATTTT. The encoded protein is CASSESLSDTQYF.

DNA for the CDR3: TGCGCCAGCAGCTTGGAGAGAGGGGGGTCTAGCGGGACCCAGTACTTC. Translation: CASSLERGGSSGTQYF. V usage is TRBV5-1 and J usage is TRBJ2-5; weak D call: TRBD2 (7 bases). The CDR3 consists of 16 residues. Germline V gene data show CDR1 as SGHRS and CDR2 as YFSETQ. Trimming left V 0 bases short and J 7 bases short, with 19 bases between.

The chain joins TRBV10-3 to TRBJ1-5; 11 positions agree with TRBD1. The CDR3 runs 16 residues. The V gene's germline CDR1 is ENHRY and CDR2 SYGVKD. Trimming cost V 6 bases and J 6 bases; bases outside gene matches: 10. This CDR3 is CAISEPGQGGGQPQHF. The DNA of the CDR3 is TGTGCCATCAGCGAACCGGGACAGGGGGGCGGTCAGCCCCAGCATTTT.

The chain carries TRBV29-1 and TRBJ2-7; TRBD1 aligns across 7 bases. The CDR3 is 14 amino acids. Unmatched junction bases numbered 7, after V lost 4 bases and J lost 1 base. Germline V CDR1 and CDR2: SQVTM, ANQGSEA. The CDR3 coding sequence is TGCAGCGTTGTTTTCCTGGGACAGTCCTACGAGCAGTACTTC. Protein: CSVVFLGQSYEQYF.

This sequence joins TRBV6-5 and TRBJ1-5, with 7 bases fitting TRBD1. CDR1 is MNHEY and CDR2 is SVGAGI in the germline V gene. J lost 6 bases, V lost 4 bases, and 3 bases had no gene match. This CDR3 is built from 13 residues. The CDR3 region has the DNA TGTGCCAGCAGTTCCTACAGGGGTCAGCCCCAGCATTTT. Encoded protein: CASSSYRGQPQHF.